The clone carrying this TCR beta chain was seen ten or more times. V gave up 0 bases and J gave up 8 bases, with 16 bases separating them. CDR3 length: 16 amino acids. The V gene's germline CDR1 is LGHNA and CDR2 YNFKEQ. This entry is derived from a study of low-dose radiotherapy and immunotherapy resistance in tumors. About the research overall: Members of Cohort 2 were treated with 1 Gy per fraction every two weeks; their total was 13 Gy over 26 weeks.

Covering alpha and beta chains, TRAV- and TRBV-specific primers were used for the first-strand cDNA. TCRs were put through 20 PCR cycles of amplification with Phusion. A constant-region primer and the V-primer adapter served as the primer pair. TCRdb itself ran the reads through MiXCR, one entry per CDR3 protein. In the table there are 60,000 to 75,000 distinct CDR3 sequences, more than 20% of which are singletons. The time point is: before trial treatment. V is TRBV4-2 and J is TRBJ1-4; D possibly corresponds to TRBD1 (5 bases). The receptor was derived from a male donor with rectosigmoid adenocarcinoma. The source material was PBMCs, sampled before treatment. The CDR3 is CASSQDGSDTGEKLFF. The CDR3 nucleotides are TGTGCCAGCAGCCAAGATGGATCGGACACTGGGGAAAAACTGTTTTTT.